This T cell receptor (beta chain) was identified during a study of tumor-infiltrating lymphocytes in primary liver carcinoma. The CDR3 has 14 residues. The germline gives CDR1 LNHDA, CDR2 SQIVND (reference sequence). The germline V and J ends were trimmed by 8 bases and 3 bases, with 15 bases remaining between them. Both blood RNA, taken from unsorted whole blood, and germline DNA were extracted. Total RNA (around 500 ng) served as template for TCR beta cDNA synthesis primed by a constant-region primer. Libraries covering TCR beta were generated through three nested multiplex PCR rounds (using a slightly modified ARM-PCR). With TRBV1-TRBV30 forward primers and a C-beta reverse primer, the first two PCR rounds were run for roughly 9 cycles each. TCRdb reprocessed the multiplex PCR reads via MiXCR and lists one record per CDR3 protein. The sample records roughly 330,000 distinct CDR3 sequences, less than 65% being singletons.

The sequenced sample was peripheral blood. V is TRBV19 and J is TRBJ2-3; possibly TRBD1 for D (5 bases). This sequence was found in a man aged 35 to 55 with primary liver carcinoma and hepatitis B virus infection. CDR3 nucleotides: TGTGCCAGTGGAGCACAGGAATCTACAGATACGCAGTATTTT. As protein: CASGAQESTDTQYF.